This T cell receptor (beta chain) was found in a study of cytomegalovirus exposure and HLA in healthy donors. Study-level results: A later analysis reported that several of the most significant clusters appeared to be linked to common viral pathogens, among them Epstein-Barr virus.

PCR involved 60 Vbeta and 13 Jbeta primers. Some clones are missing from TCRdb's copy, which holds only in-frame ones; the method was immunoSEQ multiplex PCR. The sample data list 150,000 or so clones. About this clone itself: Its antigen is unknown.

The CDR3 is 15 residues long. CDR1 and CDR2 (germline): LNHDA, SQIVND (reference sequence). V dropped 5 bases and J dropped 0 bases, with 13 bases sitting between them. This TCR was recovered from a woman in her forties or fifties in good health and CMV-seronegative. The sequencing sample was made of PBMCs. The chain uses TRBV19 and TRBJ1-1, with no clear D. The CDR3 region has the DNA TGTGCCAGTAGTTCGTGGTCGGGGATGAACACTGAAGCTTTCTTT. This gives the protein CASSSWSGMNTEAFF.